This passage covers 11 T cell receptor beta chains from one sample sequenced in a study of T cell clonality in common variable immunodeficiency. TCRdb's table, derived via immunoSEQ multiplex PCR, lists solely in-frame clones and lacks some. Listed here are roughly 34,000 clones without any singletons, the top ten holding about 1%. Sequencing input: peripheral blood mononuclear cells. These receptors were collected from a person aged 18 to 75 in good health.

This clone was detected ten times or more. CDR3 DNA (partial): TGCGCCAGCAGCTTGACACTAGCGGGAGTTACAGATACG. This gives the protein CASSLTLAGVTDT. The full CDR3 sequence reads CASSLTLAGVTDTQYF. V is TRBV5-1 and J is TRBJ2-3; 11 positions match TRBD2. Read sequence stops 3 residues before the CDR3 end, and the germline J gene provides the missing end. V was pared by 1 base and J by 3 bases, with 4 bases of the junction left unmatched. Germline V lookup: CDR1 SGHRS, CDR2 YFSETQ. This CDR3 spans 16 amino acids.

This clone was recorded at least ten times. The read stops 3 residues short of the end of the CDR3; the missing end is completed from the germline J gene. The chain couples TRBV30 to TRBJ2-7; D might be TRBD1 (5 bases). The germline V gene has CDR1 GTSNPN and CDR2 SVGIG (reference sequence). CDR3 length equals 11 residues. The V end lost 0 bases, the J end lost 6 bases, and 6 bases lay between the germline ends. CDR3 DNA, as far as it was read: TGTGCCTGGAGTGTGGGGCTCGAG. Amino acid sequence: CAWSVGLE. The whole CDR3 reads CAWSVGLEQYF.

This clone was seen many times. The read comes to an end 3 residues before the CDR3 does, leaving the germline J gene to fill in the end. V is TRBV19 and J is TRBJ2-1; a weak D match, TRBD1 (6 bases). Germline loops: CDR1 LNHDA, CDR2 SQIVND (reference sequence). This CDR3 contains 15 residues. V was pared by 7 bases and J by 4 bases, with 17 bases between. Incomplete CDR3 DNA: TGTGCCAGTATCCCAGGGGTTAATTCGTACAATGAG. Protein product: CASIPGVNSYNE. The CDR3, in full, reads CASIPGVNSYNEQFF.

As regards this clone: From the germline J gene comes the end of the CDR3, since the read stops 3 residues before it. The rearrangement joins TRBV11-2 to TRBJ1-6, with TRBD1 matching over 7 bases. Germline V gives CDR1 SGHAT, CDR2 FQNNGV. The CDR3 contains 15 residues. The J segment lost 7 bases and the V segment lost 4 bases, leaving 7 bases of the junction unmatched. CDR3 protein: CASSSHGTENSPLHF. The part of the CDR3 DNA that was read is TGTGCCAGCAGCTCCCACGGGACAGAGAATTCACCC.

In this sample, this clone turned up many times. Partial CDR3 DNA: TGTGCCAGTAGTGGGATGAAACAGGGCCCCGGGGAG. Protein: CASSGMKQGPGE. The whole CDR3 protein reads CASSGMKQGPGELFF. The chain carries TRBV19 and TRBJ2-2; tentative D call: TRBD1 (6 bases). The CDR3 goes on 3 residues after the read ends, and that part is filled in from the germline J gene. CDR3 length equals 15 residues. V dropped 5 bases and J dropped 6 bases, with 16 bases sitting between them. CDR1 LNHDA and CDR2 SQIVND come from the germline V gene (reference sequence). Variable domain in full (rest from reference TRBV19 and TRBJ2-2): DGGITQSPKYLFRKEGQNVTLSCEQNLNHDAMYWYRQDPGQGLRLIYYSQIVNDFQKGDIAEGYSVSREKKESFPLTVTSAQKNPTAFYLCASSGMKQGPGELFFGEGSRLTVL.

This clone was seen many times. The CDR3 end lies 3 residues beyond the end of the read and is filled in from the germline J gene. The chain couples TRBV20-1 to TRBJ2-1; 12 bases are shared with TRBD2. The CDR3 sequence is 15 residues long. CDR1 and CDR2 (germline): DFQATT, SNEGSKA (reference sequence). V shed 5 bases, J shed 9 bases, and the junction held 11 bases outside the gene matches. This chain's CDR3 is CSAHKTSGSIGEQFF. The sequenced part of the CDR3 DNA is TGCAGTGCTCATAAGACTAGCGGGAGTATAGGTGAG.

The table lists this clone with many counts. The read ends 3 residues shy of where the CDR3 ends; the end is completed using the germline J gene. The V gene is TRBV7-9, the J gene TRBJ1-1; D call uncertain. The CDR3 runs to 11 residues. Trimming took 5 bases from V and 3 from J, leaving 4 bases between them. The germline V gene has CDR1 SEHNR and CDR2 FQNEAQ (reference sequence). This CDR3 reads CASSRYTEAFF. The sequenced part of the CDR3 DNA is TGTGCCAGCAGCAGGTACACTGAA.

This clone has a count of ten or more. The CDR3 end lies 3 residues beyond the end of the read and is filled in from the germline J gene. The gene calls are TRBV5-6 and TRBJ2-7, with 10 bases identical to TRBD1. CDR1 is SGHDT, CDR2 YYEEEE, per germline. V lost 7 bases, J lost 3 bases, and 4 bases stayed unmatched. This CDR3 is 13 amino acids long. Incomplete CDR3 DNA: TGTGCCAGCTTCGGACAGGGGGTCTACGAG. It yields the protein CASFGQGVYE. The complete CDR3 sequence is CASFGQGVYEQYF.

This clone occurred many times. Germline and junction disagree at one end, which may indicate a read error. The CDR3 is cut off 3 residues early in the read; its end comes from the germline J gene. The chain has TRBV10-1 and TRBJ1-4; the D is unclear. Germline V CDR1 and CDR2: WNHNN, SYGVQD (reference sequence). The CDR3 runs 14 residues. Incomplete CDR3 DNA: TGCGCCAGCAGTGAGTCAGGAAGCGAAGAAACA. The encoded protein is CASSESGSEET. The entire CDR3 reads CASSESGSEETLFF.

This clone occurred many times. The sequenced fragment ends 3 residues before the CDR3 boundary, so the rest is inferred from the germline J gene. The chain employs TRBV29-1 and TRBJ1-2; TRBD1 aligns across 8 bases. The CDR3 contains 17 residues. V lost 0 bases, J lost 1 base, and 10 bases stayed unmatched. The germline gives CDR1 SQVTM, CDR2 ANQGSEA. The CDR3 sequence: CSVEDPQGVFINYGYTF. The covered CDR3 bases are TGCAGCGTTGAAGATCCACAGGGGGTGTTCATTAACTATGGC.

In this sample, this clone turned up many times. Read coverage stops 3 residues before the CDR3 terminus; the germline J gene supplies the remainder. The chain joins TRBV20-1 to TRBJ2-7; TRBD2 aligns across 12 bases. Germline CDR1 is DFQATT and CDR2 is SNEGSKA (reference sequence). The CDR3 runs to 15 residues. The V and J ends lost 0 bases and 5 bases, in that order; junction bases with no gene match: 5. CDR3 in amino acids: CSAREGLAGSHEQYF. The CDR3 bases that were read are TGCAGTGCTAGAGAAGGACTAGCGGGATCCCACGAG.